This T cell receptor beta chain was obtained from a study of T-cell reconstitution after alpha-beta-depleted transplantation in children. Study conclusions and caveats: Newly produced T cells mostly provided counts and TCRbeta diversity after one year, as hyperexpanded clones declined. Approximately two months post-transplant, alpha-beta T cells reportedly originated from several hundred expanded graft clones. The origin of high day-60 TCRbeta diversity in some patients lay in surviving recipient T cells and thymic progenitors.

This clonotype was counted between two and nine times. Its cognate antigen is unknown. With 1 base removed from V and 0 bases from J, the gap between germline ends came to 11 bases. CDR3 length: 15 residues. Looked up from germline, CDR1 is SGHRS and CDR2 is YFSETQ. The library targeted TCRbeta and was prepared with unique molecular identifiers. TCRdb re-called the PCR reads through MiXCR, storing one row per CDR3 protein. The sample shows about 980,000 distinct CDR3 sequences, less than 30% of them seen only once. J is TRBJ2-7 and V is TRBV5-1; D unresolved. Sequences were derived from PBMCs, mostly from graft donor cells, sampled 360 days after TCRalphabeta/CD19-depleted stem cell transplant. This sequence was found in a boy in the first two years of life who had a stem cell transplant for SCID, so the T cells may come from the graft donor. The CDR3, as DNA: TGCGCCAGCAGCTTGACGGGTGACAACTCCTACGAGCAGTACTTC. Translated, it gives CASSLTGDNSYEQYF.